These 21 T cell receptor beta chains were sequenced from one sample in a study of human T cells and chemical hapten exposure. Time point given: pre-sensitization, week 0. Indicated treatment: therapeutic diphenylcyclopropenone sensitization with weekly scalp DPC. TCRdb ran MiXCR on the RACE reads and lists one entry per CDR3 protein. This sample yields 85,000 to 90,000 distinct CDR3 sequences, of which 9.6% are seen a single time; roughly 3.5% belongs to the top ten. Sequencing was performed on whole blood, taken in connection with sensitization to the hapten diphenylcyclopropenone (DPC). These receptors all stem from a woman aged 40 to 49 with alopecia areata. Some clones in this sample may be carry-over from other donors' samples.

This clonotype has a count of ten or more. The chain uses TRBV11-2 and TRBJ1-6, with D hard to call. Germline-derived CDR1 and CDR2 are SGHAT and FQNNGV. Trimming left V 0 bases short and J 3 bases short, with 12 bases between. The CDR3 runs 17 residues. CDR3 residues: CASSLDDPAFYNSPLHF. CDR3 bases: TGTGCCAGCAGCTTAGACGATCCCGCCTTCTATAATTCACCCCTCCACTTT. Filled out from reference TRBV11-2 and TRBJ1-6, the complete variable domain reads EAGVAQSPRYKIIEKRQSVAFWCNPISGHATLYWYQQILGQGPKLLIQFQNNGVVDDSQLPKDRFSAERLKGVDSTLKIQPAKLEDSAVYLCASSLDDPAFYNSPLHFGNGTRLTVT.

This clonotype was seen a handful of times. The CDR3 DNA reads TGCGCCAGCAGCTTGTCCTTCGGCAGCATGAACACTGAAGCTTTCTTT. Translated, it gives CASSLSFGSMNTEAFF. The V call is TRBV5-1, the J call TRBJ1-1; no firm D call. V gave up 1 base and J gave up 0 bases, with 13 bases separating them. This CDR3 region has 16 residues. Germline lookup yields CDR1 SGHRS and CDR2 YFSETQ.

This chain links TRBV20-1 with TRBJ1-5; TRBD1 is a possible D gene (6 bases). Trimming removed 3 bases at V and 2 bases at J, with 8 bases between. The CDR3 has 13 residues. Looked up from germline, CDR1 is DFQATT and CDR2 is SNEGSKA (reference sequence). The CDR3 region has the DNA TGCAGTGCTAGTCCAGGGGGCAATCAGCCCCAGCATTTT. Translation gives CSASPGGNQPQHF.

Ten or more counts support this clonotype. The J gene is TRBJ1-2, the V gene TRBV20-1; D uncertain. V lost 5 bases and J 2 bases, leaving 6 bases between the germline ends. Per the germline V gene, CDR1 is DFQATT and CDR2 is SNEGSKA (reference sequence). The CDR3 spans 11 residues. CDR3 nucleotide sequence: TGCAGTGCTGCTGGGAACTATGGCTACACCTTC. It specifies CSAAGNYGYTF.

This clonotype was seen repeatedly, ten times or more. The gene calls are TRBV29-1 and TRBJ1-2, with D possibly TRBD1 on 5 matching bases. Germline CDR1 and CDR2: SQVTM and ANQGSEA. The V and J ends lost 2 bases and 6 bases respectively, with 19 bases between them. The CDR3 length is 15 residues. The CDR3 DNA reads as TGCAGCGTTGAAAATTATGGGGGGAGACACAATGGCTACACCTTC. This encodes CSVENYGGRHNGYTF.

This clonotype was recorded at least ten times. The gene calls are TRBV7-6 and TRBJ1-1; no clear D. This CDR3 contains 14 residues. V lost 5 bases, J lost 2 bases, and 12 bases lay in between. Looked up from germline, CDR1 is SGHVS and CDR2 is FNYEAQ. CDR3 DNA sequence: TGTGCCAGCAGCGCCGGTGGACTAAACACTGAAGCTTTCTTT. Translating it yields CASSAGGLNTEAFF.

Only a few counts were recorded for this clonotype. This rearrangement joins TRBV7-9 to TRBJ1-6; D might be TRBD1 (6 bases). The V and J ends lost 6 bases and 9 bases respectively, with 21 bases between them. The CDR3 runs to 16 residues. Germline V lookup: CDR1 SEHNR, CDR2 FQNEAQ (reference sequence). The CDR3 loop is CASSLSTGAKFSPLHF. CDR3 DNA sequence: TGTGCCAGCAGTCTATCTACGGGGGCCAAGTTTTCACCCCTCCACTTT.

At least ten counts were recorded for this clonotype. V and J are TRBV27 and TRBJ1-5; D unclear. CDR3 size: 15 residues. V lost 1 base, J lost 0 bases, and 7 bases lay in between. The germline V gene encodes CDR1 MNHEY and CDR2 SMNVEV (reference sequence). The CDR3 reads CASSLYGFSNQPQHF. The CDR3 DNA is TGTGCCAGCAGTTTATACGGTTTTAGCAATCAGCCCCAGCATTTT.

This clonotype has a count of ten or more. The CDR3 here is CASSSSSGQMNTEAFF. The CDR3 bases are TGTGCCAGTAGCTCCTCTTCTGGACAGATGAACACTGAAGCTTTCTTT. The chain employs TRBV19 and TRBJ1-1; D is perhaps TRBD1 (6 bases). Between the trimmed V and J ends, which lost 6 bases and 0 bases, there was a span of 17 bases. Germline assignment: CDR1 LNHDA and CDR2 SQIVND (reference sequence). The CDR3 is made up of 16 amino acids.

This clonotype showed up many times. V is TRBV5-1 and J is TRBJ2-3; D is uncertain. V lost 4 bases, J lost 3 bases, and 18 bases lay in between. CDR3 size: 16 residues. Germline-derived CDR1 and CDR2 are SGHRS and YFSETQ. CDR3 in DNA: TGCGCCAGCAGCGCGGCGGTGACTTCCGGTACAGATACGCAGTATTTT. This codes for CASSAAVTSGTDTQYF.

This clonotype was seen repeatedly, ten times or more. The rearrangement links TRBV18 to TRBJ1-4, with no clear D. Germline CDR1 and CDR2: KGHSH and LQKENI. The CDR3 runs 13 residues. The V gene lost 1 base and the J gene lost 6 bases, with 6 bases spanning the gap. The CDR3 reads CASSPQGDEKLFF. In DNA form, the CDR3 reads TGTGCCAGCTCACCACAGGGAGATGAAAAACTGTTTTTT.

The chain recombines TRBV7-6 with TRBJ2-2; 10 bases align to TRBD1. V lost 1 base and J lost 6; bases outside the gene matches: 2. CDR3 length: 15 residues. Germline V gene data show CDR1 as SGHVS and CDR2 as FNYEAQ. This CDR3 is CASSLEGTGAGELFF. The CDR3 DNA follows: TGTGCCAGCAGCTTAGAAGGGACAGGGGCCGGGGAGCTGTTTTTT.

This clonotype was detected ten times or more. DNA for the CDR3: TGTGCCAGTAGCGAGGGACACCCTTACACTGAAGCTTTCTTT. This codes for CASSEGHPYTEAFF. This sequence joins TRBV19 and TRBJ1-1, with D perhaps TRBD1 (6 bases). The CDR3 contains 14 residues. Germline V CDR1 and CDR2: LNHDA, SQIVND (reference sequence). The V and J ends lost 6 bases and 3 bases respectively, with 14 bases between them. Supplemented by reference TRBV19 and TRBJ1-1, the full variable domain reads DGGITQSPKYLFRKEGQNVTLSCEQNLNHDAMYWYRQDPGQGLRLIYYSQIVNDFQKGDIAEGYSVSREKKESFPLTVTSAQKNPTAFYLCASSEGHPYTEAFFGQGTRLTVV.

This clonotype was seen a few times. V and J are TRBV4-3 and TRBJ1-1, with D possibly TRBD1 on 5 matching bases. Germline V gene lookup returns CDR1 LGHNA and CDR2 YSLEER. V gave up 0 bases and J gave up 5 bases, with 13 bases separating them. The CDR3 is made up of 15 amino acids. CDR3 bases: TGCGCCAGCAGCCAAGATCGGAGGGGCTGGACTGAAGCTTTCTTT. Amino acid sequence: CASSQDRRGWTEAFF.

This clonotype was seen repeatedly, ten times or more. This chain links TRBV7-2 with TRBJ1-6; 9 nucleotides match TRBD1. The V segment lost 6 bases and the J segment 7 bases; nucleotides outside the gene matches: 7. The CDR3 loop spans 15 amino acids. Germline CDR1 reads SGHTA; CDR2 reads FQGNSA. The DNA of the CDR3 is TGTGCCAGCAGAATAATTACAGGGGGCAATTCACCCCTCCACTTT. Protein: CASRIITGGNSPLHF.

This clonotype was counted a few times. V usage is TRBV7-2 and J usage is TRBJ2-4, with a possible D match to TRBD1 (5 bases). Germline CDR1 SGHTA, CDR2 FQGNSA. V lost 1 base and J 9 bases, leaving 16 bases between the germline ends. This CDR3 is 15 amino acids long. As DNA, the CDR3 is TGTGCCAGCAGCTTAGGGGCAGGGTTTGGTATCATTCAGTACTTC. Its protein is CASSLGAGFGIIQYF.

Remarks on this clonotype: Just one base apart from a much larger clone, this may be a read error. The rearrangement links TRBV3-1 to TRBJ2-7; either TRBD1 or TRBD2 may supply D (6 bases each). Trimming pared 5 bases from V and 7 bases from J, leaving 15 bases between. The CDR3 has 13 amino acids. The germline gives CDR1 LGHDT, CDR2 YNNKEL (reference sequence). The CDR3 nucleotides are TGTGCCAGCAGCGTCCGGGGGCTTATGGAGCAGTACTTC. Its protein product is CASSVRGLMEQYF.

This clonotype was counted ten times or more. The V and J genes are TRBV6-1 and TRBJ2-1; 9 bases align to TRBD2. Germline values: CDR1 MNHNS, CDR2 SASEGT. V dropped 4 bases and J dropped 1; count of bases not matched to a gene: 8. The CDR3 extends over 17 amino acids. The CDR3 sequence: CASSATLAGLSYNEQFF. The CDR3, as DNA: TGTGCCAGCAGTGCCACGCTAGCGGGGTTATCCTACAATGAGCAGTTCTTC.

The chain couples TRBV27 to TRBJ2-3; 7 nucleotides match TRBD2. CDR1 MNHEY and CDR2 SMNVEV come from the germline V gene (reference sequence). This CDR3 contains 17 residues. The trim removed 8 bases at V and 2 bases at J, leaving 16 bases unmatched. Here the CDR3 DNA reads TGTGCCAGCGGATCTCGGGGTAGCGGGTTCTTCACAGATACGCAGTATTTT. Protein product: CASGSRGSGFFTDTQYF.

This clonotype was detected ten times or more. The chain links TRBV2 to TRBJ1-5; a weak D match, TRBD1 (6 bases). Deletions cut 8 bases from V and 6 bases from J, with 17 bases between. Germline V gene lookup returns CDR1 SNHLY and CDR2 FYNNEI. CDR3 size: 14 residues. The CDR3 region is CASGIDRIGQPQHF. CDR3 DNA sequence: TGTGCCAGCGGGATTGACAGGATTGGTCAGCCCCAGCATTTT.

Points on this clonotype: With a much larger clone just one base away, this may be a read error. The chain is built from TRBV29-1 and TRBJ2-5, with D unclear. CDR3 length: 12 amino acids. Per germline, CDR1 SQVTM and CDR2 ANQGSEA. For the CDR3, the DNA is TGCAGCGTTGAACATGGAGAAGAGACCCCGTACTTC. Amino acids: CSVEHGEETPYF.